This T cell receptor (beta chain) was captured in a study of CD8 T cells in Susac syndrome. The V gene lost 1 base and the J gene lost 0 bases, with 15 bases spanning the gap. This CDR3 comprises 18 residues. Germline V gives CDR1 LNHNV, CDR2 YYDKDF (reference sequence). cDNA came from around 0.54 to 1 ug RNA primed by random hexamers. Multiplex PCR with immunoSEQ amplified the TCR beta CDR3 across 54 Vbeta and 13 Jbeta. TCRdb passed the immunoSEQ multiplex PCR reads through MiXCR, listing each CDR3 protein once. Of 210,000 or so distinct CDR3 sequences in the sample, about 94% were seen once. The receptor was isolated from a human donor with Susac syndrome. V gene TRBV15 combines with J gene TRBJ1-4; D call uncertain. Sequencing was carried out using CD4+ T cells from PBMCs. The CDR3 protein is CATSRGMATVATNEKLFF. The CDR3 coding sequence is TGTGCCACCAGCAGAGGAATGGCAACGGTTGCAACTAATGAAAAACTGTTTTTT.